This is a list of T cell receptor beta chains from one sample in a study of blood T cell repertoires in COVID-19. Method: immunoSEQ multiplex PCR; TCRdb's copy keeps in-frame clones and lacks some. The repertoire includes 250,000 to 300,000 clones, approximately 85% of them detected once, and about 1.9% sits in the top ten. What was sequenced was PBMCs or T cells enriched from blood (not recorded which). The receptors derive from a woman in her fifties or sixties who had recovered from COVID-19. CDR3s include the opening cysteine and the closing phenylalanine or tryptophan. Fields, in order: CDR3 protein, CDR3 DNA, V gene, D gene, J gene, clone size. D genes are given only for firm matches. The size field is filled for only some rows; it gives once, few, many or a size class.

CDR3 protein: CASSIFAAGVEQFF
CDR3 DNA: TGTGCCAGTAGTATATTTGCAGCGGGAGTTGAGCAGTTCTTC
V gene: TRBV19
D gene: TRBD2
J gene: TRBJ2-1
clone size: NA

CDR3 protein: CASSLAMAAALGSEQYF
CDR3 DNA: TGTGCCAGCAGCTTGGCCATGGCAGCTGCATTAGGGAGCGAGCAGTACTTC
V gene: TRBV5-4
D gene: NA
J gene: TRBJ2-7
clone size: NA

CDR3 protein: CASSVAAGAPYEQYF
CDR3 DNA: TGTGCCAGCAGCGTAGCAGCGGGAGCACCCTACGAGCAGTACTTC
V gene: TRBV9
D gene: TRBD2
J gene: TRBJ2-7
clone size: NA

CDR3 protein: CASSPGGTGGQEQYF
CDR3 DNA: TGTGCCAGCAGCCCAGGTGGGACAGGGGGACAAGAGCAGTACTTC
V gene: TRBV4-2
D gene: TRBD1
J gene: TRBJ2-7
clone size: NA

CDR3 protein: CASSLGQAFVDEQYF
CDR3 DNA: TGCGCCAGCAGCTTGGGGCAGGCCTTCGTGGACGAGCAGTACTTC
V gene: TRBV5-1
D gene: NA
J gene: TRBJ2-7
clone size: NA

CDR3 protein: CASSSNQGAEQYF
CDR3 DNA: TGTGCCAGCAGTTCGAATCAGGGGGCCGAGCAGTACTTC
V gene: TRBV2
D gene: TRBD1
J gene: TRBJ2-7
clone size: NA

CDR3 protein: CASSPGGHSNQPQHF
CDR3 DNA: TGTGCCAGCTCGCCAGGGGGACACAGCAATCAGCCCCAGCATTTT
V gene: TRBV18
D gene: TRBD1
J gene: TRBJ1-5
clone size: few

CDR3 protein: CASKGAGTEAFF
CDR3 DNA: TGTGCCAGCAAAGGAGCCGGCACTGAAGCTTTCTTT
V gene: TRBV6-6
D gene: NA
J gene: TRBJ1-1
clone size: NA

CDR3 protein: CASSPRQGGAGNTIYF
CDR3 DNA: TGTGCCAGCAGCCCGAGACAGGGGGGGGCTGGAAACACCATATATTTT
V gene: TRBV9
D gene: TRBD1
J gene: TRBJ1-3
clone size: NA

CDR3 protein: CASSPGTGEAFF
CDR3 DNA: TGTGCCAGCAGCCCAGGGACAGGTGAAGCTTTCTTT
V gene: TRBV13
D gene: TRBD1
J gene: TRBJ1-1
clone size: NA

CDR3 protein: CASSLALTGYEQFF
CDR3 DNA: TGTGCCAGCAGCTTAGCGTTGACGGGGTATGAGCAGTTCTTC
V gene: TRBV7-2
D gene: NA
J gene: TRBJ2-1
clone size: NA

CDR3 protein: CASSVDRVREKLFF
CDR3 DNA: TGCGCCAGCAGCGTGGACAGGGTGCGGGAAAAACTGTTTTTT
V gene: TRBV5-1
D gene: TRBD1
J gene: TRBJ1-4
clone size: NA

CDR3 protein: CASSLSLARSPNSPLHF
CDR3 DNA: TGTGCCAGCAGTTTAAGTTTGGCCCGCTCCCCCAATTCACCCCTCCACTTT
V gene: TRBV28
D gene: NA
J gene: TRBJ1-6
clone size: few

CDR3 protein: CASSPTGAGGGQPQHF
CDR3 DNA: TGTGCCAGCTCCCCCACTGGGGCAGGCGGGGGTCAGCCCCAGCATTTT
V gene: TRBV18
D gene: NA
J gene: TRBJ1-5
clone size: NA

CDR3 protein: CASSQDPGDSYNEQFF
CDR3 DNA: TGTGCCAGCAGCCAAGATCCGGGAGACTCCTACAATGAGCAGTTCTTC
V gene: TRBV14
D gene: NA
J gene: TRBJ2-1
clone size: few

CDR3 protein: CASSSGLAGTQYF
CDR3 DNA: TGTGCCAGCAGCTCCGGACTAGCGGGTACGCAGTATTTT
V gene: TRBV11-2
D gene: TRBD2
J gene: TRBJ2-3
clone size: once

CDR3 protein: CASSELRGRSNNEQFF
CDR3 DNA: TGTGCCAGCAGTGAACTCCGGGGTAGAAGCAACAATGAGCAGTTCTTC
V gene: TRBV6-1
D gene: NA
J gene: TRBJ2-1
clone size: NA

CDR3 protein: CASSIIPTSGEQFF
CDR3 DNA: TGTGCCAGTAGTATAATCCCCACTAGCGGCGAGCAGTTCTTC
V gene: TRBV19
D gene: TRBD2
J gene: TRBJ2-1
clone size: NA

CDR3 protein: CASRPGTSSSGNTIYF
CDR3 DNA: TGTGCCAGCAGACCCGGGACATCCAGCTCTGGAAACACCATATATTTT
V gene: TRBV7-9
D gene: NA
J gene: TRBJ1-3
clone size: NA

CDR3 protein: CASSLMAVTSSYNEQFF
CDR3 DNA: TGCGCCAGCAGCTTGATGGCGGTCACAAGCTCCTACAATGAGCAGTTCTTC
V gene: TRBV5-1
D gene: NA
J gene: TRBJ2-1
clone size: NA

CDR3 protein: CAWSGGTGGITNEKLFF
CDR3 DNA: TGTGCCTGGAGTGGGGGGACAGGGGGAATAACTAATGAAAAACTGTTTTTT
V gene: TRBV30
D gene: TRBD1
J gene: TRBJ1-4
clone size: NA

CDR3 protein: CASSRVTGQGTYEQYF
CDR3 DNA: TGTGCCAGCAGCCGGGTCACGGGACAGGGAACCTACGAGCAGTACTTC
V gene: TRBV7-6
D gene: TRBD1
J gene: TRBJ2-7
clone size: NA

CDR3 protein: CASSVDRGLFNEQFF
CDR3 DNA: TGTGCCAGCAGCGTGGACAGGGGGCTTTTCAATGAGCAGTTCTTC
V gene: TRBV3-1/TRBV3-2
D gene: TRBD1
J gene: TRBJ2-1
clone size: NA

CDR3 protein: CASSPLAEQNTEAFF
CDR3 DNA: TGTGCCAGCAGTCCCTTAGCAGAGCAAAACACTGAAGCTTTCTTT
V gene: TRBV28
D gene: NA
J gene: TRBJ1-1
clone size: NA